This TCR beta chain was identified during a study of blood T cell repertoires in COVID-19. Background on the study: Italy, Spain and the United States were the sources of the convalescent and acute COVID-19 samples.

Using immunoSEQ multiplex PCR, the repertoire was profiled, and TCRdb retains in-frame clones only, with some absent. Here the sample spans around 210,000 clones, approximately 85% being singletons. V lost 2 bases and J lost 0; bases outside the gene matches: 3. The CDR3 spans 17 residues. CDR1 is SGHRS, CDR2 YFSETQ, per germline. The sequence came from a man aged 50 to 60 with COVID-19, enrolled during active disease. The sequenced material came from peripheral blood. This chain connects TRBV5-1 to TRBJ2-3, with 13 bases aligning to TRBD2. This CDR3 is CASSLRTSGGSTDTQYF. The CDR3, as DNA: TGCGCCAGCAGCTTACGGACTAGCGGGGGCAGCACAGATACGCAGTATTTT.